These T cell receptor beta chains were read from a single sample in a study of cytomegalovirus exposure and HLA in healthy donors. Assay used: immunoSEQ multiplex PCR; TCRdb lists only in-frame clones, some missing. The table shows approximately 190,000 clones, with about 83% occurring only once. Material: PBMCs. The receptors originated from a woman aged 25 to 39 in good health and CMV-seropositive. Both conserved end residues are part of each CDR3. The order of the fields is V gene, J gene, CDR3 protein.

v_call: TRBV5-4; j_call: TRBJ2-3; cdr3_aa: CASSLEFPTDTQYF
v_call: TRBV6-6; j_call: TRBJ2-7; cdr3_aa: CASSYLSSYEQYF
v_call: TRBV5-1; j_call: TRBJ2-3; cdr3_aa: CASSLWGLPSDTQYF
v_call: TRBV4-1; j_call: TRBJ1-5; cdr3_aa: CASSQGQGGQPQHF
v_call: TRBV2; j_call: TRBJ1-1; cdr3_aa: CASTVGLREAFF
v_call: TRBV7-9; j_call: TRBJ1-3; cdr3_aa: CASSRLTGAGNTIYF
v_call: TRBV11-2; j_call: TRBJ2-7; cdr3_aa: CASSQGRSEQYF
v_call: TRBV4-2; j_call: TRBJ2-7; cdr3_aa: CASSQDWGVTYEQYF
v_call: TRBV10-1; j_call: TRBJ2-7; cdr3_aa: CASSLGASGTLYEQYF
v_call: TRBV15; j_call: TRBJ1-2; cdr3_aa: CATSRAGQGTRYTF
v_call: TRBV5-1; j_call: TRBJ2-1; cdr3_aa: CASSGGLGYNEQFF
v_call: TRBV6-1; j_call: TRBJ2-7; cdr3_aa: CASSQFRTYEQYF
v_call: TRBV19; j_call: TRBJ1-5; cdr3_aa: CASSHLGGQGVNQPQHF
v_call: TRBV15; j_call: TRBJ1-3; cdr3_aa: CATSRDYWEVHSGNTIYF
v_call: TRBV9; j_call: TRBJ2-2; cdr3_aa: CASSPHGLAGGRDTGELFF
v_call: TRBV7-2; j_call: TRBJ2-1; cdr3_aa: CASSLRNNEQFF
v_call: TRBV6-1; j_call: TRBJ1-2; cdr3_aa: CASSETPDYGYTF
v_call: TRBV11-2; j_call: TRBJ1-5; cdr3_aa: CASSPGQGKYSNQPQHF
v_call: TRBV19; j_call: TRBJ2-1; cdr3_aa: CASSLTSGSEQFF
v_call: TRBV2; j_call: TRBJ2-3; cdr3_aa: CASSVPGLTDTQYF
v_call: TRBV7-8; j_call: TRBJ2-5; cdr3_aa: CASSLSSTETQYF
v_call: TRBV7-9; j_call: TRBJ2-5; cdr3_aa: CASSGGQGETQYF
v_call: TRBV9; j_call: TRBJ2-5; cdr3_aa: CASSPTGGRETQYF
v_call: TRBV27; j_call: TRBJ1-2; cdr3_aa: CASSFLGQGANYGYTF
v_call: TRBV19; j_call: TRBJ1-2; cdr3_aa: CASSIQTGPYTF
v_call: TRBV5-1; j_call: TRBJ1-5; cdr3_aa: CASSLGDRHQPQHF
v_call: TRBV7-6; j_call: TRBJ1-5; cdr3_aa: CASSSSPGTVRHF
v_call: TRBV5-1; j_call: TRBJ2-3; cdr3_aa: CASSPGQGPQYF
v_call: TRBV9; j_call: TRBJ2-2; cdr3_aa: CASSGKTGGELFF
v_call: TRBV2; j_call: TRBJ2-4; cdr3_aa: CASRGQILAKNIQYF
v_call: TRBV10-1; j_call: TRBJ2-1; cdr3_aa: CASSHSSYNEQFF
v_call: TRBV7-2; j_call: TRBJ2-2; cdr3_aa: CASSLPRLAGSTGELFF
v_call: TRBV18; j_call: TRBJ1-4; cdr3_aa: CASSPGGVLFF
v_call: TRBV7-9; j_call: TRBJ1-1; cdr3_aa: CASSLNQGLGTEAFF
v_call: TRBV7-9; j_call: TRBJ1-3; cdr3_aa: CASSRGQGTGNTIYF
v_call: TRBV7-9; j_call: TRBJ2-1; cdr3_aa: CASSPEGTSYSSYNEQFF
v_call: TRBV7-7; j_call: TRBJ1-5; cdr3_aa: CASSPKEGNQPQHF
v_call: TRBV19; j_call: TRBJ2-1; cdr3_aa: CASKGLAGSSSYNEQFF
v_call: TRBV19; j_call: TRBJ2-3; cdr3_aa: CASSMGSGPFLSSTDTQYF
v_call: TRBV28; j_call: TRBJ2-1; cdr3_aa: CASSLTRRGYNEQFF
v_call: TRBV13; j_call: TRBJ2-3; cdr3_aa: CASSPRTDTQYF